Only one count was recorded for the clone carrying this TCR beta chain. Clones were read by immunoSEQ multiplex PCR, and TCRdb kept only the in-frame ones, dropping some. The sample lists roughly 360,000 clones; roughly 87% were seen once. The record originates from a study of blood T cell repertoires in COVID-19. In germline, CDR1 is SGHKS, CDR2 YYEKEE (reference sequence). Trimming removed 0 bases from V and 2 bases from J, with 12 bases in between. The CDR3 covers 16 residues. The sequence came from a woman between 50 and 59 years old who had recovered from COVID-19. The sequenced sample was PBMCs or T cells enriched from blood (not recorded which). The chain joins TRBV5-5 to TRBJ1-3; D may be TRBD1 (6 bases). The CDR3 here is CASSLADRGPGNTIYF. The CDR3 bases are TGTGCCAGCAGCTTGGCGGACAGAGGGCCTGGAAACACCATATATTTT.